Listed here are 31 T cell receptor beta chains from one sample, sequenced in a study of T cells in Graves' hyperthyroidism and ophthalmopathy. Researchers took RNA transcripts and amplified the TCR beta CDR3 regions from them. When the TCR CDR3 underwent first-round RT-PCR, the HTBI primer set was used. From the multiplex PCR reads, TCRdb called clonotypes with MiXCR, one entry per CDR3 protein. The table lists hundreds of thousands of distinct CDR3 sequences, roughly 13% of them singletons. Source material: blood. Every receptor here comes from a woman aged 25 to 39 with Graves' hyperthyroidism that later progressed to Graves' ophthalmopathy.

This clonotype was seen many times. This rearrangement joins TRBV7-2 to TRBJ1-1, with 8 bases matching TRBD1. The germline V gene has CDR1 SGHTA and CDR2 FQGNSA. V lost 5 bases, J lost 4 bases, and 12 bases stayed unmatched. The length of the CDR3 is 16 residues. CDR3 coding DNA: TGTGCCAGCAGCCCCGAACAGGGGGTTGGGGGCACTGAAGCTTTCTTT. Encoded protein: CASSPEQGVGGTEAFF.

V usage is TRBV6-2 or TRBV6-3 and J usage is TRBJ2-1, with 11 bases fitting TRBD2. V gave up 8 bases and J gave up 1 base; unmatched junction bases: 13. The CDR3 is 18 residues long. The germline CDR1 and CDR2 sequences are MNHEY and SVGEGT. DNA of the CDR3: TGTGCCAGCTGGACCGGGACTAGCGGAGACGGGTCCTACAATGAGCAGTTCTTC. This encodes CASWTGTSGDGSYNEQFF.

This clonotype has ten or more counts. The chain employs TRBV9 and TRBJ1-1; D remains ambiguous. The V end lost 6 bases, the J end lost 4 bases, and 19 bases lay between the germline ends. There are 15 residues in the CDR3. Germline lookup yields CDR1 SGDLS and CDR2 YYNGEE. The CDR3 loop reads CASTKNEGSSTEAFF. CDR3 in DNA: TGTGCCAGCACCAAAAATGAAGGGAGCTCCACTGAAGCTTTCTTT.

On this clonotype: The CDR3 ends on some other residue instead of the conserved phenylalanine or tryptophan, so this is likely a read error. The gene calls are TRBV12-3 or TRBV12-4 and TRBJ1-2, with 12 positions matching TRBD1. V shed 5 bases, J shed 8 bases, and the junction held 9 bases outside the gene matches. The CDR3 extends over 15 amino acids. CDR3 in amino acids: CASSPRGGTGGGYTV. CDR3 in DNA: TGTGCCAGCAGTCCTCGGGGGGGGACAGGGGGCGGCTACACCGTC.

This clonotype came up many times. The chain recombines TRBV11-2 with TRBJ2-5, with D uncertain. Trimming took off 5 bases at V and 1 base at J, with 8 bases between the two ends. The germline gives CDR1 SGHAT, CDR2 FQNNGV. The CDR3 is made up of 13 amino acids. The CDR3: CASSPASQETQYF. The DNA of the CDR3 is TGTGCCAGCAGCCCCGCTAGCCAAGAGACCCAGTACTTC.

This clonotype was detected a few times. This chain connects TRBV19 to TRBJ2-1; 8 nucleotides align to TRBD2. V was pared by 5 bases and J by 6 bases, with 12 bases of the junction left unmatched. CDR3 size: 16 residues. CDR1 is LNHDA and CDR2 is SQIVND in the germline V gene (reference sequence). CDR3 sequence (DNA): TGTGCCAGTAGTTTCGATCCAGCGGGAGTTTCCAATGAGCAGTTCTTC. As protein: CASSFDPAGVSNEQFF.

This clonotype has a count of ten or more. The chain links TRBV29-1 to TRBJ1-1; D not certain. Germline values: CDR1 SQVTM, CDR2 ANQGSEA. V lost 4 bases and J 4 bases, leaving 16 bases between the germline ends. The length of the CDR3 is 14 residues. The CDR3 coding sequence is TGCAGCGTTGGATACCTCCCGGATGGCACTGAAGCTTTCTTT. Protein sequence: CSVGYLPDGTEAFF.

This clonotype was picked up a small number of times. This rearrangement joins TRBV7-9 to TRBJ2-1; D remains ambiguous. Between the trimmed V and J ends, which lost 3 bases and 6 bases, there was a span of 15 bases. CDR1 is SEHNR, CDR2 FQNEAQ, per germline (reference sequence). This CDR3 has 15 amino acids. This CDR3 reads CASSFESRIVNEQFF. In nucleotides, the CDR3 is TGTGCCAGCAGCTTCGAGTCTAGGATCGTCAATGAGCAGTTCTTC.

This clonotype has ten or more counts. The chain links TRBV10-3 to TRBJ2-1; 10 bases agree with TRBD2. Germline assignment: CDR1 ENHRY and CDR2 SYGVKD. V gave up 4 bases and J gave up 6 bases; unmatched junction bases: 9. This CDR3 contains 16 residues. The CDR3 nucleotides are TGTGCCATCAGTGGGATAGCGGGAGGAGGAGGCAATGAGCAGTTCTTC. Protein: CAISGIAGGGGNEQFF.

This clonotype was seen many times. This chain joins TRBV7-8 and TRBJ2-3; 7 bases line up with TRBD1. The CDR3 covers 16 residues. Germline V gene lookup returns CDR1 SGHVS and CDR2 FQNEAQ. V lost 5 bases and J lost 6; bases outside the gene matches: 14. CDR3 loop: CASSPSGIPRGDTQYF. For the CDR3, the DNA is TGTGCCAGCAGCCCAAGTGGCATCCCCAGGGGGGATACGCAGTATTTT.

This clonotype was counted between two and nine times. The rearrangement links TRBV27 to TRBJ2-7; D uncertain. Germline V CDR1 and CDR2: MNHEY, SMNVEV (reference sequence). There are 16 residues in the CDR3. The germline V and J ends were trimmed by 6 bases and 0 bases, with 18 bases remaining between them. CDR3 region: CASSLGRPQPSYEQYF. CDR3 in DNA: TGTGCCAGCAGCCTAGGGCGGCCTCAACCCTCCTACGAGCAGTACTTC.

The table lists this clonotype with many counts. This chain connects TRBV19 to TRBJ2-2; D may be TRBD1 or TRBD2 (5 bases each). The CDR3 extends over 15 amino acids. Germline values: CDR1 LNHDA, CDR2 SQIVND (reference sequence). Trimming removed 7 bases at V and 1 base at J, with 13 bases between. The CDR3 DNA sequence: TGTGCCAGTATCTCCGGGGCCATGAACACCGGGGAGCTGTTTTTT. This translates into CASISGAMNTGELFF. Supplemented by reference TRBV19 and TRBJ2-2, the full variable domain reads DGGITQSPKYLFRKEGQNVTLSCEQNLNHDAMYWYRQDPGQGLRLIYYSQIVNDFQKGDIAEGYSVSREKKESFPLTVTSAQKNPTAFYLCASISGAMNTGELFFGEGSRLTVL.

This clonotype has ten or more counts. The rearrangement links TRBV3-1 to TRBJ2-7; a possible D gene is TRBD2 (5 bases). Germline assignment: CDR1 LGHDT and CDR2 YNNKEL (reference sequence). The CDR3 spans 15 residues. V dropped 0 bases and J dropped 2 bases, with 11 bases sitting between them. CDR3: CASSQDTRVTYEQYF. The DNA of the CDR3 is TGTGCCAGCAGCCAAGATACGAGGGTGACCTACGAGCAGTACTTC.

This clonotype was picked up many times. The CDR3 DNA reads as TGTGCTAGTGGTTTGGTAAGTGGACAAAAAGACACTGAAGCTTTCTTT. It is translated as CASGLVSGQKDTEAFF. The J gene is TRBJ1-1, the V gene TRBV12-5, with TRBD1 as a possible D gene (5 bases). The CDR3 totals 16 residues. Germline CDR1 is LGHNT and CDR2 is FRNRAP. Deletions cut 0 bases from V and 3 bases from J, with 14 bases between.

This clonotype was seen many times. The chain links TRBV19 to TRBJ1-5; D not certain. CDR3 length equals 13 residues. V was trimmed by 4 bases and J by 6 bases, leaving 10 bases between them. The germline V gene has CDR1 LNHDA and CDR2 SQIVND (reference sequence). This CDR3 reads CASSTQSGQPQHF. CDR3 in DNA: TGTGCCAGTAGTACTCAGTCCGGTCAGCCCCAGCATTTT.

Only a few counts were recorded for this clonotype. V usage is TRBV20-1 and J usage is TRBJ2-7; 10 nucleotides line up with TRBD1. Trimming took 5 bases from V and 4 from J; bases not matched to a gene: 14. Germline V gene sequence: CDR1 DFQATT, CDR2 SNEGSKA (reference sequence). This CDR3 region has 16 residues. The CDR3 region has the DNA TGCAGTGCTGTTCGGACCGGGACAGGGGACCCTTACGAGCAGTACTTC. Protein sequence: CSAVRTGTGDPYEQYF.

This clonotype was counted at least ten times. The chain couples TRBV20-1 to TRBJ2-5, with 7 bases identical to TRBD2. The trim removed 5 bases at V and 1 base at J, leaving 4 bases unmatched. Germline V gives CDR1 DFQATT, CDR2 SNEGSKA (reference sequence). This CDR3 is built from 13 residues. The chain's CDR3 is CSAGDYRQETQYF. CDR3 DNA: TGCAGTGCTGGGGACTACCGCCAAGAGACCCAGTACTTC.

This clonotype was found many times. The chain employs TRBV6-5 and TRBJ2-3, with D perhaps matching TRBD1 (6 bases). The CDR3 has 17 residues. The V gene's germline CDR1 is MNHEY and CDR2 SVGAGI. V shed 2 bases and J shed 2 bases, with 17 bases lying between them. The CDR3 bases are TGTGCCAGCAGTTACATTTCGGACAGATTAGTCACAGATACGCAGTATTTT. Protein product: CASSYISDRLVTDTQYF.

A few counts support this clonotype. V gene TRBV30 combines with J gene TRBJ1-4; D is perhaps TRBD1 (6 bases). V lost 1 base and J lost 3, with 12 bases in between. This CDR3 is built from 15 residues. Per germline, CDR1 GTSNPN and CDR2 SVGIG (reference sequence). CDR3 nucleotides: TGTGCCTGGAGTGCCACCGGGACACCTAATGAAAAACTGTTTTTT. Protein product: CAWSATGTPNEKLFF.

This clonotype was detected ten times or more. This chain links TRBV2 with TRBJ2-7; 7 nucleotides align to TRBD1. The CDR3 length is 15 residues. Germline V gene lookup returns CDR1 SNHLY and CDR2 FYNNEI. Trimming at V came to 6 bases and at J to 2 bases, leaving 10 bases not matched to a gene. The CDR3 reads CASRGQTASTYEQYF. CDR3 bases: TGTGCCAGCAGGGGACAGACTGCCTCTACCTACGAGCAGTACTTC.

This clonotype was seen repeatedly, ten times or more. The chain employs TRBV2 and TRBJ1-1, with 7 bases lining up with TRBD1. This CDR3 is built from 13 residues. The J segment lost 4 bases and the V segment lost 4 bases, leaving 3 bases of the junction unmatched. The germline V gene encodes CDR1 SNHLY and CDR2 FYNNEI. The CDR3 nucleotides are TGTGCCAGCAGTGGACAGGGAGGCACTGAAGCTTTCTTT. Its protein product is CASSGQGGTEAFF.

The rearrangement joins TRBV5-1 to TRBJ2-7, with unresolved D. Germline V lookup: CDR1 SGHRS, CDR2 YFSETQ. The CDR3 covers 12 residues. V was shortened by 4 bases and J by 3 bases, with 8 bases between the two germline ends. CDR3 region: CASSPKFYEQYF. The CDR3 nucleotides read TGCGCCAGCAGCCCCAAATTCTACGAGCAGTACTTC. Full variable domain (remainder filled in from reference TRBV5-1 and TRBJ2-7): KAGVTQTPRYLIKTRGQQVTLSCSPISGHRSVSWYQQTPGQGLQFLFEYFSETQRNKGNFPGRFSGRQFSNSRSEMNVSTLELGDSALYLCASSPKFYEQYFGPGTRLTVT.

This clonotype came up many times. The chain combines TRBV2 with TRBJ1-2; the D is unclear. Trimming cost V 6 bases and J 8 bases, with 16 bases left between them. CDR1 and CDR2 (germline): SNHLY, FYNNEI. The CDR3 is 13 amino acids. The CDR3 DNA sequence: TGTGCCAGCAGCCGGCTTAGGGAAAAGGGCTACACCTTC. It is translated as CASSRLREKGYTF.

The table lists this clonotype with many counts. V usage is TRBV2 and J usage is TRBJ1-1, with 7 bases identical to TRBD1. The CDR3 consists of 17 residues. After removal of 3 bases from V and 0 bases from J, the junction contained 10 bases not matched to a gene. CDR1 and CDR2 from the germline V gene are SNHLY and FYNNEI. For the CDR3, the DNA is TGTGCCAGCAGTGACTTAGACCGGGACAGCCTGAACACTGAAGCTTTCTTT. Its translation is CASSDLDRDSLNTEAFF. The full variable domain, rest sourced from reference TRBV2 and TRBJ1-1, is EPEVTQTPSHQVTQMGQEVILRCVPISNHLYFYWYRQILGQKVEFLVSFYNNEISEKSEIFDDQFSVERPDGSNFTLKIRSTKLEDSAMYFCASSDLDRDSLNTEAFFGQGTRLTVV.

A remark on this clonotype: A much larger clone is a single base away; this may be a read error. This sequence joins TRBV25-1 and TRBJ2-1; 8 positions agree with TRBD1. Germline V gene lookup returns CDR1 MGHDK and CDR2 SYGVNS. Trimming removed 2 bases from V and 10 bases from J; junction bases left unmatched: 10. The CDR3 spans 15 residues. This CDR3 reads CASSEVDLGQGEQFF. In DNA, the CDR3 is TGTGCCAGCAGTGAAGTGGACTTAGGACAGGGAGAGCAGTTCTTC.

This clonotype showed up just once. A much more abundant neighbour one base away suggests this may be a read error. V and J are TRBV7-3 and TRBJ1-2, with D unresolved. The CDR3 has 15 residues. Germline V gene data show CDR1 as SGHTA and CDR2 as FQGTGA. As DNA, the CDR3 is TGTACCAGCAGCCCAACCGGGGAAAATCTCTATGGCTACACCTTC. The encoded protein is CTSSPTGENLYGYTF.

The J gene is TRBJ1-1, the V gene TRBV20-1; a weak D match, TRBD1 (5 bases). Trimming took off 6 bases at V and 4 bases at J, with 18 bases between the two ends. Germline V gene data show CDR1 as DFQATT and CDR2 as SNEGSKA (reference sequence). The CDR3 loop spans 14 amino acids. For the CDR3, the DNA is TGCAGTGCAAATATGGGACTCCTGAGCACTGAAGCTTTCTTT. Translation: CSANMGLLSTEAFF.

This clonotype was found a few times. In nucleotides, the CDR3 is TGTGCCAGCAGTTACTCGCTTTGGACGGAGAGTTACGAGCAGTACTTC. It specifies CASSYSLWTESYEQYF. The chain combines TRBV6-6 with TRBJ2-7; D ambiguous. The germline V and J ends were trimmed by 0 bases and 4 bases, with 16 bases remaining between them. The V gene's germline CDR1 is MNHNY and CDR2 SVGAGI (reference sequence). The CDR3 spans 16 residues.

This clonotype was observed a handful of times. The rearrangement joins TRBV9 to TRBJ1-2; maybe TRBD1 (6 bases). This CDR3 contains 15 residues. The V end lost 3 bases, the J end lost 5 bases, and 17 bases lay between the germline ends. CDR1 and CDR2 (germline): SGDLS, YYNGEE. CDR3 amino acids: CASSATTGFEYGYTF. Written as DNA, the CDR3 is TGTGCCAGCAGCGCAACCACAGGGTTCGAATATGGCTACACCTTC. The full variable domain, with the rest looked up from reference TRBV9 and TRBJ1-2, is DSGVTQTPKHLITATGQRVTLRCSPRSGDLSVYWYQQSLDQGLQFLIQYYNGEERAKGNILERFSAQQFPDLHSELNLSSLELGDSALYFCASSATTGFEYGYTFGSGTRLTVV.

This clonotype was seen ten or more times. V usage is TRBV27 and J usage is TRBJ1-1; D unresolved. The germline gives CDR1 MNHEY, CDR2 SMNVEV (reference sequence). Deletions cut 0 bases from V and 1 base from J, with 9 bases between. This CDR3 has 15 residues. This CDR3 is CASSLSERGNTEAFF. The DNA of the CDR3 is TGTGCCAGCAGTTTATCTGAGCGGGGGAACACTGAAGCTTTCTTT.

This clonotype turned up a few times. The chain employs TRBV7-9 and TRBJ1-3; D is unclear. The germline V gene encodes CDR1 SEHNR and CDR2 FQNEAQ (reference sequence). Trimming left V 5 bases short and J 2 bases short, with 16 bases between. There are 16 residues in the CDR3. The DNA of the CDR3 is TGTGCCAGCAGCCGGATCACCAAGGGTCCTGGAAACACCATATATTTT. It specifies CASSRITKGPGNTIYF.